This T cell receptor (beta chain) was identified in a study of beta chain features in type 1 diabetes. General study results and limits: At VDJ recombination sites, type 1 diabetes patients had fewer insertions and more deleted nucleotides. A moderate, significant TCRB CDR3 shortening appeared in type 1 diabetes across four CD4+ subsets.

This clone was observed a handful of times. Its antigen is unidentified. Looked up from germline, CDR1 is SGHTA and CDR2 is FQGTGA. The ends lost 0 bases at V and 5 bases at J; junction bases unmatched: 7. The CDR3 runs to 15 residues. Every isolated RNA sample was fully reverse transcribed, so sequencing captured expressed TCRB transcripts. The method was immunoSEQ multiplex PCR; TCRdb's version includes in-frame clones alone and lacks a portion of them. Of 250,000 to 300,000 clones in the sample, around 25% were seen once. Sequencing used naive CD4+ T cells from blood. This receptor was obtained from a woman aged 25 to 45 with type 1 diabetes. The chain has TRBV7-3 and TRBJ2-7; 7 nucleotides align to TRBD1. The CDR3 spells CASSLTPNRGNEQYF. Written as DNA, the CDR3 is TGTGCCAGCAGCTTAACGCCCAACAGGGGAAACGAGCAGTACTTC.